This entry features one T cell receptor (beta chain) sequence. The antigen is unknown. Germline-derived CDR1 and CDR2 are DFQATT and SNEGSKA (reference sequence). The length of the CDR3 is 14 residues. The data originate from a study of T cells expressing NK-cell markers. Notes on the study in general: Dominance of the CD3+CD56-NKG2C+ fraction by these clonotypes also held in several donors.

UMIs accompanied the 5'RACE template switching by which TCR beta cDNA was made. From its re-call of the 5' RACE reads, TCRdb lists each CDR3 protein once, without DNA. The sample table includes some 140,000 distinct CDR3 sequences. V and J are TRBV20-1 and TRBJ1-1; with no DNA, the TCRdb D assignment of TRBD1 cannot be verified. The sequencing sample was made of blood T cells: a sorted CD56 or NKG2C T cell subset, CD4+ or CD8+ T cells, or bulk PBMC T cells (not recorded which). The source is a woman aged 45 to 65 in good health. The CDR3 sequence is CSAGGGKQGTEAFF.